These T cell receptor beta chains were read from a single sample in a study of a mutant IDH1 vaccine in newly diagnosed glioma. These receptors' targets are unknown. Assay: immunoSEQ multiplex PCR; the TCRdb copy retains only in-frame clones and omits some. Among approximately 61,000 clones listed, about 80% were seen once. The material sequenced was PBMCs, taken from a glioma patient whose treatment included an IDH1 peptide vaccine. Source of these receptors: a man in his forties or fifties with glioma. CDR3s include the opening cysteine and the closing phenylalanine or tryptophan. A D gene is named only where the DNA matches it firmly. Some rows have no size entry. The others give once, few or many, or a class for an expanded clone.

j_call	v_call	d_call	clone_size	cdr3_nt	cdr3_aa
TRBJ1-5	TRBV27	.	once	TGTGCCAGCAGTTTATCGGTAATTCAGCCCCAGCATTTT	CASSLSVIQPQHF
TRBJ1-1	TRBV5-1	.	.	TGCGCCAGCAGCTTGGTGGCAGACACTGAAGCTTTCTTT	CASSLVADTEAFF
TRBJ1-1	TRBV6-5	.	few	TGTGCCAGCAGTCCACAGGGAGGGGACACTGAAGCTTTCTTT	CASSPQGGDTEAFF
TRBJ2-7	TRBV6-5	TRBD2	.	TGTGCCAGCAGGGTAGCGGGGGGACCCTACGAGCAGTACTTC	CASRVAGGPYEQYF
TRBJ2-2	TRBV5-4	.	.	TGTGCCAGCAGCGGGGACCTCGCGAACACCGGGGAGCTGTTTTTT	CASSGDLANTGELFF
TRBJ1-4	TRBV28	.	.	TGTGCCAGCAGTTTAGGGGGGGGAAAACTGTTTTTT	CASSLGGGKLFF
TRBJ2-7	TRBV27	TRBD1	.	TGTGCCAGCAGTTTAAGAGAGTGGCCGGGACAGGGGGCTAACGAGCAGTACTTC	CASSLREWPGQGANEQYF
TRBJ1-2	TRBV6-5	.	few	TGTGCCAGCAGGAGAGAGGTCGTGAGTGGCTACACCTTC	CASRREVVSGYTF
TRBJ2-5	TRBV5-1	TRBD2	.	TGCGCCAGCAGCTTGGGCCCCACTAGCGGGAAGGAGACCCAGTACTTC	CASSLGPTSGKETQYF
TRBJ2-5	TRBV4-1	.	few	TGCGCCAGCAGCCAAGGCCTTGGGGACGGGCGGGAGACCCAGTACTTC	CASSQGLGDGRETQYF
TRBJ1-1	TRBV19	TRBD1	once	TGTGCCAGTAGTATAGGTACAGGGGGGACTGAAGCTTTCTTT	CASSIGTGGTEAFF
TRBJ1-2	TRBV6-5	.	.	TGTGCCAGCAGTTACTCGAATGGGGGTCACTATGGCTACACCTTC	CASSYSNGGHYGYTF
TRBJ2-2	TRBV5-1	.	.	TGCGCCAGCAGCTTCGGGGCGAACACCGGGGAGCTGTTTTTT	CASSFGANTGELFF
TRBJ2-2	TRBV9	.	.	TGTGCCAGCAGCGTAGCTACAGGGGCTAGCGGTACTTACACCGGGGAGCTGTTTTTT	CASSVATGASGTYTGELFF
TRBJ2-1	TRBV19	.	.	TGTGCCAGTAGTGTCTCGCAGTGGGACAATGAGCAGTTCTTC	CASSVSQWDNEQFF
TRBJ1-1	TRBV5-8	TRBD1	.	TGTGCCAGCAGCGTAGACCGGGACAGCAACACTGAAGCTTTCTTT	CASSVDRDSNTEAFF
TRBJ1-4	TRBV11-1	.	.	TGTGCCAGCAGCCGGGGCCGGAGCAATGAAAAACTGTTTTTT	CASSRGRSNEKLFF
TRBJ1-5	TRBV27	.	.	TGTGCCAGCAGTCCCCATACAGGGCTCACCGATCAGCCCCAGCATTTT	CASSPHTGLTDQPQHF
TRBJ2-5	TRBV5-1	.	once	TGCGCCAGCAGCTGGGACAACCAAGAGACCCAGTACTTC	CASSWDNQETQYF
TRBJ1-3	TRBV9	.	.	TGTGCCAGCAGCGTAGAAGGTCAGGGTAAGAGTGGAAACACCATATATTTT	CASSVEGQGKSGNTIYF
TRBJ2-7	TRBV2	.	few	TGTGCCAGCGGGCTTGGGGGCCCCTACGAGCAGTACTTC	CASGLGGPYEQYF
TRBJ2-7	TRBV2	TRBD2	few	TGTGCCAGCACCGGCGGGGGCTCCTACGAGCAGTACTTC	CASTGGGSYEQYF
TRBJ1-6	TRBV2	TRBD1	.	TGTGCCAGCAGTGACTCTGGGACAGGGCCACCCCTCCACTTT	CASSDSGTGPPLHF
TRBJ1-5	TRBV5-6	.	.	TGTGCCAGCAGCTTAGGCGGGTTTAATCAGCCCCAGCATTTT	CASSLGGFNQPQHF
TRBJ2-7	TRBV5-6	.	.	TGTGCCAGCAGCCGGACCACTAGACTCCCCCACGAGCAGTACTTC	CASSRTTRLPHEQYF
TRBJ1-2	TRBV15	.	.	TGTGCCACCAGCAGAGACAGGAACTATGGCTACACCTTC	CATSRDRNYGYTF
TRBJ2-3	TRBV7-9	.	.	TGTGCCAGCATTCTAAGGAGCACAGATACGCAGTATTTT	CASILRSTDTQYF
TRBJ2-7	TRBV9	.	.	TGTGCCAGCAGCCCCCGGGGGGCTTCCGAGCAGTACTTC	CASSPRGASEQYF
TRBJ1-5	TRBV19	TRBD1	once	TGTGCCAGTAGTGGCCGGGACAGTTTGAATCAGCCCCAGCATTTT	CASSGRDSLNQPQHF
TRBJ2-5	TRBV4-3	.	.	TGCGCCAGCAGCCAGGAAACCAGTCCATCCGGGACCCAGTACTTC	CASSQETSPSGTQYF
TRBJ2-1	TRBV7-7	.	.	TGTGCCAGCAGCCTGGGGATAGACAATGAGCAGTTCTTC	CASSLGIDNEQFF
TRBJ1-6	TRBV18	TRBD1	.	TGTGCCAGCTCACCCGCCGGGACAGGGAACAATTCACCCCTCCACTTT	CASSPAGTGNNSPLHF
TRBJ2-7	TRBV25-1	TRBD1	.	TGTGCCAGCAGTAAGACAGGGACCGGCGAGCAGTACTTC	CASSKTGTGEQYF
TRBJ2-3	TRBV7-7	.	.	TGTGCTAGCAGCTTAGCTCCCCACGCGGATACGCAGTATTTT	CASSLAPHADTQYF
TRBJ2-5	TRBV4-2	TRBD2	.	TGTGCCAGCAGCCAAGGACTAGCGGGAGGCGGAGAAGAGACCCAGTACTTC	CASSQGLAGGGEETQYF
TRBJ1-1	TRBV7-3	.	few	TGTGCCAGCAGCTTAAACCAGAACACTGAAGCTTTCTTT	CASSLNQNTEAFF
TRBJ2-2	TRBV25-1	.	.	TGTGCCAGCAGACGTGGAGGTGGGGAGCTGTTTTTT	CASRRGGGELFF
TRBJ1-3	TRBV29-1	.	few	TGCAGCGCCAGGTCGTCAGGGGTTGGAGGAAACACCATATATTTT	CSARSSGVGGNTIYF
TRBJ1-2	TRBV23-1	TRBD1	once	TGCGCCAGCAGTCGACCACGGGACAGGGGCTTCTCTGGCTACACCTTC	CASSRPRDRGFSGYTF
TRBJ2-2	TRBV29-1	.	.	TGCAGCGTTGACTCGAACACCGGGGAGCTGTTTTTT	CSVDSNTGELFF
TRBJ1-2	TRBV7-2	TRBD1	.	TGTGCCAGCAGCTTCGGTAGACAGGGGGGAGGCTACACCTTC	CASSFGRQGGGYTF
TRBJ2-5	TRBV10-3	TRBD2	.	TGTGCCATCAGACCCACGGGAGGGGAAGAGACCCAGTACTTC	CAIRPTGGEETQYF
TRBJ2-1	TRBV5-1	.	.	TGCGCCAGCAGCCCTCTGGAGCGCTACAATGAGCAGTTCTTC	CASSPLERYNEQFF
TRBJ1-1	TRBV15	.	.	TGTGCCACCAGCTCCTTACTCCAGGGGCCTGGGAAGGCTTTCTTT	CATSSLLQGPGKAFF
TRBJ1-4	TRBV7-2	.	once	TGTGCCAGCAGCTCGAGGCGGGGGCAGGCTAATGAAAAACTGTTTTTT	CASSSRRGQANEKLFF
TRBJ2-1	TRBV5-4	.	.	TGTGCCAGCAGCTTGGCGGGGGCGCCCAATGAGCAGTTCTTC	CASSLAGAPNEQFF
TRBJ1-4	TRBV4-1	.	.	TGCGCCAGCAGCCAAATCGACCGACAAGAGAATGAAAAACTGTTTTTT	CASSQIDRQENEKLFF
TRBJ2-7	TRBV5-1	.	.	TGCGCCAGCGGTACAGGGCCGAGCTCCTACGAGCAGTACTTC	CASGTGPSSYEQYF
TRBJ2-7	TRBV28	.	.	TGTGCCACCAAGGGGGGCAGCGGATACGAGCAGTACTTC	CATKGGSGYEQYF
TRBJ2-3	TRBV6-1	.	.	TGTGCCAGCAGTGATATTATAAATACGCAGTATTTT	CASSDIINTQYF
TRBJ1-5	TRBV5-1	TRBD1	few	TGCGCCAGCAGCCCGGAAGGACAGGGCAATCAGCCCCAGCATTTT	CASSPEGQGNQPQHF
TRBJ1-3	TRBV2	.	.	TGTGCCAGCAGGGGGCATCGTGGAAACACCATATATTTT	CASRGHRGNTIYF
TRBJ2-7	TRBV19	TRBD1	.	TGTGCCAGTAGTACAGGGGGCGGCTACGAGCAGTACTTC	CASSTGGGYEQYF
TRBJ2-3	TRBV4-3	.	.	TGCGCCAGCAGCCAAGGCTACAGGGGCACAGATACGCAGTATTTT	CASSQGYRGTDTQYF
TRBJ1-5	TRBV6-4	.	.	TGTGCCAGCAGTGCCCCGGGACTTCCGGGGGTGAGCAATCAGCCCCAGCATTTT	CASSAPGLPGVSNQPQHF
TRBJ2-5	TRBV9	.	.	TGTGCCAGCAGCGTACTTGATATGGACCCACGGGAGACCCAGTACTTC	CASSVLDMDPRETQYF